What follows are 20 T cell receptor beta chains derived from one specimen sequenced in a study of T cells in Graves' hyperthyroidism and ophthalmopathy. There were TCR beta CDR3 regions amplified from RNA transcripts. HTBI primers were used for first-round RT-PCR of the TCR CDR3. Each CDR3 protein is one row after TCRdb ran MiXCR on the multiplex PCR reads. Of under 400,000 distinct CDR3 sequences listed, 15% to 20% are singletons. Sequencing was carried out using blood. These receptors were collected from a woman aged 50 to 60 with Graves' hyperthyroidism.

This clonotype was recorded at least ten times. The genes are TRBV25-1 and TRBJ1-2, with TRBD1 matching over 8 bases. CDR1 and CDR2 (germline): MGHDK, SYGVNS. The trim removed 4 bases at V and 2 bases at J, leaving 3 bases unmatched. The CDR3 length is 14 residues. The CDR3 DNA reads TGTGCCAGCAGTGGTGGACAGGGCAACTATGGCTACACCTTC. Translating it yields CASSGGQGNYGYTF.

About this clonotype: This could be a read error, since a much larger clone is one nucleotide away. The gene calls are TRBV3-1 and TRBJ1-5, with D hard to call. Germline CDR1 reads LGHDT; CDR2 reads YNNKEL (reference sequence). The CDR3 loop spans 14 amino acids. CDR3 amino acids: CAGSQDAGNQPQHF. As DNA, the CDR3 is TGTGCCGGCAGCCAAGATGCGGGCAATCAGCCCCAGCATTTT.

This clonotype was counted many times. V usage is TRBV2 and J usage is TRBJ2-5, with D perhaps TRBD1 (5 bases). This CDR3 is built from 13 residues. Trimming took 3 bases from V and 10 from J, leaving 15 bases between them. Germline values: CDR1 SNHLY, CDR2 FYNNEI. The CDR3 DNA is TGTGCCAGCAGTGAGACAGATCCCACGGACCAGTACTTC. Its translation: CASSETDPTDQYF.

This clonotype has a count of ten or more. The V gene is TRBV20-1, the J gene TRBJ1-3; D not resolved. The CDR3 contains 14 residues. The germline V and J ends were trimmed by 0 bases and 8 bases, with 14 bases remaining between them. Per the germline V gene, CDR1 is DFQATT and CDR2 is SNEGSKA (reference sequence). The chain's CDR3 is CSARDGLVRDTIYF. The CDR3 coding sequence is TGCAGTGCTAGAGATGGCCTCGTTAGGGACACCATATATTTT.

The chain carries TRBV28 and TRBJ1-6; the D is unclear. CDR3 size: 13 residues. V lost 7 bases and J 6 bases, leaving 10 bases between the germline ends. From germline, CDR1 is MDHEN and CDR2 SYDVKM. The DNA of the CDR3 is TGTGCCAGCAATATGGACGGTAATTCACCCCTCCACTTT. The encoded protein is CASNMDGNSPLHF.

The chain couples TRBV9 to TRBJ2-1; D gene unclear. CDR3 size: 16 residues. From germline, CDR1 is SGDLS and CDR2 YYNGEE. V was cut by 4 bases and J by 4 bases, with 18 bases left in between. The CDR3 loop reads CASSPWTGLNYNEQFF. CDR3 sequence (DNA): TGTGCCAGCAGCCCGTGGACCGGGCTGAATTACAATGAGCAGTTCTTC.

The J gene is TRBJ1-4, the V gene TRBV5-5; D uncertain. This CDR3 contains 15 residues. Germline V gene lookup returns CDR1 SGHKS and CDR2 YYEKEE (reference sequence). Trimming left V 2 bases short and J 0 bases short, with 8 bases between. The CDR3 sequence: CASSFDTTTNEKLFF. The CDR3 DNA is TGTGCCAGCAGCTTCGACACCACAACTAATGAAAAACTGTTTTTT.

This clonotype was seen only a few times. The chain couples TRBV7-4 to TRBJ2-3, with 7 bases that match TRBD2. V trimming: 1 base; J trimming: 1 base; junction bases outside the gene matches: 8. Germline loops: CDR1 SGHVT, CDR2 SQSDAQ. The CDR3 runs 17 residues. CDR3 amino acids: CASSLVSVAGGTDTQYF. In DNA form, the CDR3 reads TGTGCCAGCAGCTTAGTATCGGTAGCGGGCGGCACAGATACGCAGTATTTT.

This clonotype came up a few times. The rearrangement links TRBV5-4 to TRBJ1-5; 11 positions match TRBD1. The CDR3 length is 16 residues. Trimming removed 0 bases from V and 5 bases from J; junction bases left unmatched: 4. Germline CDR1 reads SGHNT; CDR2 reads YYREEE (reference sequence). Written as DNA, the CDR3 is TGTGCCAGCAGCTTGGGAGGGACAGGGGGGGATCAGCCCCAGCATTTT. Protein sequence: CASSLGGTGGDQPQHF. Supplemented by reference TRBV5-4 and TRBJ1-5, the full variable domain reads ETGVTQSPTHLIKTRGQQVTLRCSSQSGHNTVSWYQQALGQGPQFIFQYYREEENGRGNFPPRFSGLQFPNYSSELNVNALELDDSALYLCASSLGGTGGDQPQHFGDGTRLSIL.

V usage is TRBV2 and J usage is TRBJ2-1; TRBD2 might be the D (6 bases). The CDR3 covers 12 residues. From germline, CDR1 is SNHLY and CDR2 FYNNEI. V dropped 3 bases and J dropped 10 bases, with 10 bases sitting between them. The CDR3 sequence: CASSEGGWEQFF. CDR3 nucleotides: TGTGCCAGCAGTGAGGGGGGTTGGGAGCAGTTCTTC.

The V gene is TRBV11-2, the J gene TRBJ2-7; D is undetermined. CDR3 size: 12 residues. Germline CDR1 reads SGHAT; CDR2 reads FQNNGV. V was shortened by 1 base and J by 6 bases, with 7 bases between the two germline ends. The CDR3 spells CASSLGAGEQYF. In DNA form, the CDR3 reads TGTGCCAGCAGCTTAGGGGCCGGCGAGCAGTACTTC.

This clonotype occurred many times. The V gene is TRBV20-1, the J gene TRBJ2-3; D ambiguous. CDR3 length equals 11 residues. The germline V gene encodes CDR1 DFQATT and CDR2 SNEGSKA (reference sequence). Trimming pared 3 bases from V and 5 bases from J, leaving 6 bases between. CDR3 residues: CSASSGDTQYF. The CDR3 region has the DNA TGCAGTGCTAGCTCGGGAGATACGCAGTATTTT.

This clonotype occurred many times. The chain couples TRBV6-1 to TRBJ1-1; D may be TRBD1 (5 bases). V was clipped by 8 bases and J by 3 bases, with 16 bases between them. The CDR3 runs 14 residues. CDR1 MNHNS and CDR2 SASEGT come from the germline V gene. CDR3: CASVRTGTHTEAFF. In nucleotides, the CDR3 is TGTGCCAGCGTCAGAACCGGGACTCACACTGAAGCTTTCTTT.

There are a few counts of this clonotype. The chain couples TRBV6-1 to TRBJ1-1; TRBD1 is a possible D gene (6 bases). There are 16 residues in the CDR3. The germline CDR1 and CDR2 sequences are MNHNS and SASEGT. The V and J ends lost 5 bases and 1 base respectively, with 17 bases between them. Written as DNA, the CDR3 is TGTGCCAGCAGTCACAGGGTAAGGTGGGGGAACACTGAAGCTTTCTTT. Its translation is CASSHRVRWGNTEAFF.

The rearrangement uses TRBV4-1 and TRBJ1-2; D is unresolved. Germline assignment: CDR1 MGHRA and CDR2 YSYEKL. Trimming removed 3 bases from V and 0 bases from J, with 14 bases in between. The CDR3 has 16 amino acids. The CDR3 here is CASSQPAGPTNYGYTF. The CDR3 nucleotides are TGCGCCAGCAGCCAGCCTGCAGGCCCTACTAACTATGGCTACACCTTC.

In its sample, this clonotype was seen many times. The chain employs TRBV3-1 and TRBJ2-1; 8 bases map to TRBD2. The J segment lost 8 bases and the V segment lost 2 bases, leaving 8 bases of the junction unmatched. The CDR3 consists of 15 residues. Germline V lookup: CDR1 LGHDT, CDR2 YNNKEL (reference sequence). CDR3 DNA: TGTGCCAGCAGCCAATGGAGCGGGGGAGGGGATGAGCAGTTCTTC. Translating gives CASSQWSGGGDEQFF.

This clonotype was recorded many times. The chain couples TRBV6-1 to TRBJ2-1; D is ambiguous. The germline V gene encodes CDR1 MNHNS and CDR2 SASEGT. CDR3 length: 17 amino acids. V lost 3 bases to trimming and J lost 0 bases, with 15 bases between them. CDR3 nucleotide sequence: TGTGCCAGCAGTGACGCATTCGGAATCACCTCCTACAATGAGCAGTTCTTC. It specifies CASSDAFGITSYNEQFF.

The genes are TRBV7-8 and TRBJ1-2, with D unresolved. CDR3 length: 16 amino acids. The germline gives CDR1 SGHVS, CDR2 FQNEAQ. V was pared by 0 bases and J by 0 bases, with 11 bases between. CDR3 loop: CASSLAATASNYGYTF. The CDR3 nucleotides are TGTGCCAGCAGCTTAGCGGCGACGGCCTCTAACTATGGCTACACCTTC.

The V call is TRBV24-1, the J call TRBJ2-1, with D possibly called TRBD1 or TRBD2 (5 bases each). From germline, CDR1 is KGHDR and CDR2 SFDVKD. The CDR3 contains 16 residues. V lost 7 bases and J lost 1, with 16 bases in between. The CDR3 loop is CATSARGDFSYNEQFF. The CDR3 DNA follows: TGTGCCACCAGCGCCCGGGGCGACTTTTCCTACAATGAGCAGTTCTTC.

There are a few counts of this clonotype. The chain recombines TRBV30 with TRBJ2-1; D is uncertain. V lost 4 bases and J 9 bases, leaving 10 bases between the germline ends. Germline V gene sequence: CDR1 GTSNPN, CDR2 SVGIG (reference sequence). CDR3 size: 11 residues. The CDR3: CAWTTTLEQFF. The DNA for the CDR3 is TGTGCCTGGACCACGACTCTTGAGCAGTTCTTC.